This TCR beta chain came from a study of T-cell reconstitution after alpha-beta-depleted transplantation in children. V was shortened by 2 bases and J by 3 bases, with 8 bases between the two germline ends. CDR3 length equals 15 residues. Germline CDR1 and CDR2: SNHLY and FYNNEI. The authors prepared the TCRbeta library with unique molecular identifiers. Each CDR3 protein gets one entry after TCRdb re-called the PCR reads with MiXCR. The sample lists about 350,000 distinct CDR3 sequences; roughly 13% were seen once. This receptor was obtained from a human donor who donated a stem cell graft to a child with Fanconi anemia. The chain has TRBV2 and TRBJ1-6; D remains ambiguous. The sample here was PBMCs, taken from the stem cell graft. This CDR3 is CASSETGNYNSPLHF. DNA for the CDR3: TGTGCCAGCAGTGAAACCGGGAACTATAATTCACCCCTCCACTTT.